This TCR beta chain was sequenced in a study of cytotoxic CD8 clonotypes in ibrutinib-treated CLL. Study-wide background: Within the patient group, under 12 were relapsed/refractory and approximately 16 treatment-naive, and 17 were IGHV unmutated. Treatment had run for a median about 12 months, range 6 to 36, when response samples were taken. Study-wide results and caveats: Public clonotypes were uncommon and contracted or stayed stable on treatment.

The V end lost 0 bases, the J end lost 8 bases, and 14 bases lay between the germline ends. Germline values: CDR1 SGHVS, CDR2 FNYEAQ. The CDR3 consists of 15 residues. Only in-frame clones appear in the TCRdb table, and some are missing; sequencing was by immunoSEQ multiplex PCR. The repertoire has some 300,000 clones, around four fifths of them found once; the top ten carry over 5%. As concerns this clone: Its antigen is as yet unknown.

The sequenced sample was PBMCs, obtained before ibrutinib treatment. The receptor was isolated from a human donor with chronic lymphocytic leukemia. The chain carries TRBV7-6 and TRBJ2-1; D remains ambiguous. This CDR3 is CASSLAVPAIDEQFF. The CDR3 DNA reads TGTGCCAGCAGCTTAGCGGTCCCCGCAATCGATGAGCAGTTCTTC.